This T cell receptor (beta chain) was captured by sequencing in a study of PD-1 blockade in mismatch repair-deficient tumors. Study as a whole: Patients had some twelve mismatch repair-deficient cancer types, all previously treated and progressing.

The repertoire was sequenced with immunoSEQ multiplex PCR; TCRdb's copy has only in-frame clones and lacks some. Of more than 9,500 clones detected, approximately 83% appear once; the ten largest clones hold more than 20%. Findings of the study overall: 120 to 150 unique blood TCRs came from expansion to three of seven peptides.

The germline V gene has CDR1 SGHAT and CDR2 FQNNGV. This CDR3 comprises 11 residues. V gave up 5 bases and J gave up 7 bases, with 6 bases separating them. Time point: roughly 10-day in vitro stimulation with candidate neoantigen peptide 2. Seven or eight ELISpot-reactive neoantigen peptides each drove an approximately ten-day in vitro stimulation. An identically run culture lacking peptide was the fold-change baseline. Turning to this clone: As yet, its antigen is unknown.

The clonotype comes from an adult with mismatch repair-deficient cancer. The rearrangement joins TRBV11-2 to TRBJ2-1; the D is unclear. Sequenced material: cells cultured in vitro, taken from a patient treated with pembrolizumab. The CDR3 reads CASSPRNEQFF. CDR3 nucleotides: TGTGCCAGCAGCCCCCGGAATGAGCAGTTCTTC.